The T cell receptor (beta chain) under discussion was sequenced for a study of blood T cell repertoires in COVID-19. Original methodology: From reference gene primer amplification, estimates of nucleated cell counts were derived. Method: immunoSEQ multiplex PCR; TCRdb's copy keeps in-frame clones and lacks some. D and trimming were read from the DNA, whereas the V and J calls and clone size are those reported in that table. The sample gives fewer than 30,000 clones, about 85% of which show up once; around half is in the top ten. CDR1 is SGHNT, CDR2 YENEEA, per germline. The V end was cut by 9 bases, the J end by 6 bases, with 9 bases between. The CDR3 sequence is 11 residues long.

The J gene is TRBJ2-1, the V gene TRBV11-3, with D hard to call. Sequencing was performed on peripheral blood. This clonotype was obtained from a man aged 45-60 years with active or convalescent COVID-19. The CDR3 coding sequence is TGTGCCAGTAGACAAGTCAATGAGCAGTTCTTC. It codes for CASRQVNEQFF.